Listed below are T cell receptor beta chains from one sample, sequenced in a study of cytomegalovirus exposure and HLA in healthy donors. Measured with immunoSEQ multiplex PCR; TCRdb has only the in-frame clones, and not every one. This sample has some 180,000 clones, with around 80% found just once. Material: PBMCs. These TCRs come from a woman aged 25 to 45 in good health and CMV-seronegative. Each CDR3 is given with its conserved first and last residue. D genes are given only for firm matches. For some rows the clone size is stated as once, few or many, or as a class when expanded; others skip it.

j_call clone_size d_call v_call cdr3_nt cdr3_aa
TRBJ2-5 . . TRBV9 TGTGCCAGCAGCGCGCGGGGGCCTCAAGAGACCCAGTACTTC CASSARGPQETQYF
TRBJ1-5 . . TRBV6-1 TGTGCCAGCAGTGATTTGAACCGGGTGAATCAGCCCCAGCATTTT CASSDLNRVNQPQHF
TRBJ2-6 few . TRBV25-1 TGTGCCAGCAGTTGGAGCTCTGGGGCCAACGTCCTGACTTTC CASSWSSGANVLTF
TRBJ2-1 . TRBD2 TRBV7-6 TGTGCCAGCAGCTTATTGCTAGCGGGAGGGGGGGTATACAATGAGCAGTTCTTC CASSLLLAGGGVYNEQFF
TRBJ1-2 . TRBD1 TRBV5-1 TGCGCCAGCAGCTTGTCTCGGCCGGGACAGGGGAGCTATGGCTACACCTTC CASSLSRPGQGSYGYTF
TRBJ2-2 . . TRBV28 TGTGCCAGCAATCTGGGGCAGGGGCAGAACACCGGGGAGCTGTTTTTT CASNLGQGQNTGELFF
TRBJ1-5 . . TRBV18 TGTGCCAGCTCACCACGGGGCACCATTAACGATCAGCCCCAGCATTTT CASSPRGTINDQPQHF
TRBJ1-2 . TRBD1 TRBV5-4 TGTGCCAGCAGCCAAGACAGGGTGAATGGCTACACCTTC CASSQDRVNGYTF
TRBJ1-2 . . TRBV6-1 TGTGCCAGCAGTGAAGGTACAGTTAACTATGGCTACACCTTC CASSEGTVNYGYTF
TRBJ1-6 . . TRBV30 TGTGCCTGGAGCGACCAGACGGGTTCACCCCTCCACTTT CAWSDQTGSPLHF